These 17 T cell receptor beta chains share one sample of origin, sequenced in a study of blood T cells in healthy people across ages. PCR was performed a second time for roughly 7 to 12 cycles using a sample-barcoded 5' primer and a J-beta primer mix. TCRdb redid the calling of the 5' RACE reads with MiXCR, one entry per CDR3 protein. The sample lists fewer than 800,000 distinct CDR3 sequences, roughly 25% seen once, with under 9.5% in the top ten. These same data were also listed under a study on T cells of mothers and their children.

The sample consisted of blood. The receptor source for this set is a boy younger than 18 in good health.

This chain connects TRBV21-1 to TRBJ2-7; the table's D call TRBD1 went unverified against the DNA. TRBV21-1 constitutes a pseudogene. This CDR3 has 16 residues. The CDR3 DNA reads TGTGCCAGCAGCAAAGCGCGGGACAGGGCGGGCTACGAGCAGTACTTC. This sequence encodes CASSKARDRAGYEQYF.

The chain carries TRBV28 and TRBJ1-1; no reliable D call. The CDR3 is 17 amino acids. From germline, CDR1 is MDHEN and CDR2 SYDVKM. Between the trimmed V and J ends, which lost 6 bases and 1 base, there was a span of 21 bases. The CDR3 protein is CASRTMGWAPKNTEAFF. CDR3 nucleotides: TGTGCCAGCAGGACGATGGGCTGGGCACCCAAGAACACTGAAGCTTTCTTT.

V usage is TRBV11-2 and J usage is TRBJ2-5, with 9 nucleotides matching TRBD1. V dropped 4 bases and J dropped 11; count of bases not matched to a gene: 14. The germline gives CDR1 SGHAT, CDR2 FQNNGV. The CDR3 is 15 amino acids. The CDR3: CASSSSDRGRGEQYF. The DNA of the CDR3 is TGTGCCAGCAGCTCATCGGACAGGGGTCGAGGTGAGCAGTACTTC.

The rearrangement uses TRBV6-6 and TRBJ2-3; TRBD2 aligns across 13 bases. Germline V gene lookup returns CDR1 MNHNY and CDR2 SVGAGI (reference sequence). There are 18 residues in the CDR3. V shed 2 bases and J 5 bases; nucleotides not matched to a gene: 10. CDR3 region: CASSYRSGLAGWKDTQYF. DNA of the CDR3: TGTGCCAGCAGTTACCGATCGGGACTAGCGGGGTGGAAAGATACGCAGTATTTT.

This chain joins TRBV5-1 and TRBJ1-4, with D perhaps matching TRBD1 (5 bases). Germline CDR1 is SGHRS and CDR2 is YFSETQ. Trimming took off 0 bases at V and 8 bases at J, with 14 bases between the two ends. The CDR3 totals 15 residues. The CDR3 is CASSLDGGFREKLFF. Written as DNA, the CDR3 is TGCGCCAGCAGCTTGGACGGGGGTTTCCGGGAAAAACTGTTTTTT.

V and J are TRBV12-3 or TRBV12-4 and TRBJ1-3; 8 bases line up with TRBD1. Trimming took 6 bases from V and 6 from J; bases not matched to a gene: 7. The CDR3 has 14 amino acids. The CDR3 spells CASSQYRGTNTIYF. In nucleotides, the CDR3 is TGTGCCAGCAGCCAATACAGGGGGACAAACACCATATATTTT.

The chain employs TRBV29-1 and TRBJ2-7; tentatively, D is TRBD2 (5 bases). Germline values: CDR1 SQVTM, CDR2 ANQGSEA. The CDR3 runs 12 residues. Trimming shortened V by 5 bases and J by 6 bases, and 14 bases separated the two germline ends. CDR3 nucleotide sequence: TGCAGCGTTTTGAGGGAAGACCTCGAGCAGTACTTC. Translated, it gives CSVLREDLEQYF.

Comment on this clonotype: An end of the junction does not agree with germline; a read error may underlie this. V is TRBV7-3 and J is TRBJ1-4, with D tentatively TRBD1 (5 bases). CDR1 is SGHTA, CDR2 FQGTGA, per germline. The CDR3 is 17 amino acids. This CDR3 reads CASSYPRAQGTNEKLYF. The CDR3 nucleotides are TGTGCCAGCAGCTACCCCCGGGCCCAGGGAACTAATGAAAAACTGTATTTT.

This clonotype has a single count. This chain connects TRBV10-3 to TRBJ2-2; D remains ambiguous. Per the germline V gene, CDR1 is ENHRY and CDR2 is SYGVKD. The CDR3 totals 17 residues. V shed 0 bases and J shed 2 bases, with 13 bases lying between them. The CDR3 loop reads CAISESQGRSNTGELFF. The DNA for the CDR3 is TGTGCCATCAGTGAGTCGCAAGGCAGGTCCAACACCGGGGAGCTGTTTTTT.

The CDR3 bases are TGTGCCAGCAGCCCGGGACGCCCGAGCAATCAGCCCCAGCATTTT. Protein: CASSPGRPSNQPQHF. The chain recombines TRBV7-6 with TRBJ1-5; D perhaps matches TRBD1 (5 bases). Trimming removed 5 bases from V and 1 base from J, with 12 bases in between. This CDR3 is built from 15 residues. The germline V gene encodes CDR1 SGHVS and CDR2 FNYEAQ.

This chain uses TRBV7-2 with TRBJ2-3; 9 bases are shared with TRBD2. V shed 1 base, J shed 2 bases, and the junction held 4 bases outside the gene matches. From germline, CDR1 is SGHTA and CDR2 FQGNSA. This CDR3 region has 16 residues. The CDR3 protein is CASSLDGGGVTDTQYF. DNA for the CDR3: TGTGCCAGCAGCTTAGACGGCGGGGGGGTCACAGATACGCAGTATTTT.

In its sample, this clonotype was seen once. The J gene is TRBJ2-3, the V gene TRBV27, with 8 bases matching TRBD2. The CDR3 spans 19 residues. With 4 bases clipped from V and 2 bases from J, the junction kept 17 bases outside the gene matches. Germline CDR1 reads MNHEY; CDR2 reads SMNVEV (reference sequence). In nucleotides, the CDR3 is TGTGCCAGCAGTTCTATACCGATTGGCGGGGGGTCGTTCACAGATACGCAGTATTTT. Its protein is CASSSIPIGGGSFTDTQYF.

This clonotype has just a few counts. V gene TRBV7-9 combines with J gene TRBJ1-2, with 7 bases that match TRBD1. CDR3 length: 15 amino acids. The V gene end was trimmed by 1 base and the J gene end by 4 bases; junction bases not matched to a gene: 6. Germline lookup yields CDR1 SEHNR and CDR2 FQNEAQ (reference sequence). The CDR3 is CASSLVRDSPYGYTF. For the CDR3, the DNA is TGTGCCAGCAGCTTAGTCCGGGACAGTCCCTATGGCTACACCTTC.

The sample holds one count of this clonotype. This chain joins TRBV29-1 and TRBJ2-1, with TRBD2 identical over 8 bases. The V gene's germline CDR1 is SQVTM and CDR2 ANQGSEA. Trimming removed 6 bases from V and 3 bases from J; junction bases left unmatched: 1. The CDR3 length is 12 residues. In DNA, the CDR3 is TGCAGCGTCGGGACTAGCTACAATGAGCAGTTCTTC. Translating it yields CSVGTSYNEQFF.

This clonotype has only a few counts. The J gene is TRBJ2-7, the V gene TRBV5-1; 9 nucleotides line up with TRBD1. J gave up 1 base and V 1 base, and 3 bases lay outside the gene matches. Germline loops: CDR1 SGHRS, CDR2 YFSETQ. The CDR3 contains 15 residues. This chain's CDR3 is CASSLQGQGSYEQYF. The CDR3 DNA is TGCGCCAGCAGCTTGCAGGGACAGGGATCCTACGAGCAGTACTTC. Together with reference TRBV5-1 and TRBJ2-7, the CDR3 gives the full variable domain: KAGVTQTPRYLIKTRGQQVTLSCSPISGHRSVSWYQQTPGQGLQFLFEYFSETQRNKGNFPGRFSGRQFSNSRSEMNVSTLELGDSALYLCASSLQGQGSYEQYFGPGTRLTVT.

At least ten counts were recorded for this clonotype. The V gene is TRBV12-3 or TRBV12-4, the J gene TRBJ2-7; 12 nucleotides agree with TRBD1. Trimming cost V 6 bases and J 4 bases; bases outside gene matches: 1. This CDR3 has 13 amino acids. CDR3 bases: TGTGCCAGCAGGGGACAGGGGGCTTACGAGCAGTACTTC. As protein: CASRGQGAYEQYF.

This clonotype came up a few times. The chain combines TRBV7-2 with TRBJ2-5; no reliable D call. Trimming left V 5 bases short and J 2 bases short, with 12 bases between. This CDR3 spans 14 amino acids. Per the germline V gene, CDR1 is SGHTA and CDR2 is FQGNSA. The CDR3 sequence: CASSAQTGQETQYF. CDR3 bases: TGTGCCAGCAGCGCCCAGACTGGTCAAGAGACCCAGTACTTC.